Listed below are T cell receptor beta chains from one sample, sequenced in a study of neoadjuvant anti-PD-1 for oral cavity cancer. Clones were read by immunoSEQ multiplex PCR, and TCRdb kept only the in-frame ones, dropping some. The profile shows more than 12,000 clones, about 67% of them singletons. The sequencing here drew on PBMCs, taken before nivolumab (anti-PD-1) treatment. The source of these receptors is a person aged 35 to 85 with oral cavity squamous cell carcinoma. CDR3s include the opening cysteine and the closing phenylalanine or tryptophan. D genes are given only for firm matches. Clone sizes are given selectively: once, few, many, or a class where the clone is expanded.

V: TRBV30; J: TRBJ2-5; size: .; D: .; DNA: TGTGCCTGGGAACCGGGACACCAAGAGACCCAGTACTTC; CDR3: CAWEPGHQETQYF
V: TRBV21-1; J: TRBJ1-1; size: .; D: .; DNA: TGTGCCAGCAGACGGCAACTCAACACTGAAGCTTTCTTT; CDR3: CASRRQLNTEAFF
V: TRBV23-1; J: TRBJ1-6; size: .; D: TRBD1; DNA: TGCGCCAGCAGTAAAACCGGGACAGGGAATTCACCCCTCCACTTT; CDR3: CASSKTGTGNSPLHF
V: TRBV27; J: TRBJ2-6; size: .; D: .; DNA: TGTGCCAGCAGTTTAGGCACACTCTCTGGGGCCAACGTCCTGACTTTC; CDR3: CASSLGTLSGANVLTF
V: TRBV27; J: TRBJ1-1; size: .; D: .; DNA: TGTGCCAGCAGTTTACGGGGGTTGATCACTGAAGCTTTCTTT; CDR3: CASSLRGLITEAFF
V: TRBV5-1; J: TRBJ2-7; size: once; D: .; DNA: TGCGCCAGCAGCTGGGGGTACAGGGCAAACTACGAGCAGTACTTC; CDR3: CASSWGYRANYEQYF
V: TRBV2; J: TRBJ2-1; size: .; D: .; DNA: TGTGCCAGCAGTGAAGCGCGGAGGTGGGGAAAAGTCTCCTACAATGAGCAGTTCTTC; CDR3: CASSEARRWGKVSYNEQFF
V: TRBV2; J: TRBJ2-3; size: .; D: .; DNA: TGTGCCAGCAACCCGGGGCCCAGCACAGATACGCAGTATTTT; CDR3: CASNPGPSTDTQYF
V: TRBV7-9; J: TRBJ2-1; size: .; D: TRBD2; DNA: TGTGCCAGCAGCCCCTGGGGAGCGGGATCCTACAATGAGCAGTTCTTC; CDR3: CASSPWGAGSYNEQFF
V: TRBV4-1; J: TRBJ1-2; size: few; D: TRBD1; DNA: TGCGCCAGCAGCCTTACGGCCGGGACAGGGTATGGCTACACCTTC; CDR3: CASSLTAGTGYGYTF
V: TRBV5-8; J: TRBJ1-2; size: .; D: TRBD1; DNA: TGTGCCAGCACTATAACTACAGGGGTCGGTGGCTACACCTTC; CDR3: CASTITTGVGGYTF
V: TRBV9; J: TRBJ2-5; size: .; D: TRBD2; DNA: TGTGCCAGCAGCGTACCCCGGGAGGGGAATGCCCAGGAGACCCAGTACTTC; CDR3: CASSVPREGNAQETQYF
V: TRBV7-3; J: TRBJ2-3; size: .; D: .; DNA: TGTGCCAGCAGCCCCAGACCCATCGCTGTAGATACGCAGTATTTT; CDR3: CASSPRPIAVDTQYF
V: TRBV19; J: TRBJ1-6; size: .; D: .; DNA: TGTGCCAGTAGTAGGGCCCCGGCCGTTAGTTCACCCCTCCACTTT; CDR3: CASSRAPAVSSPLHF
V: TRBV27; J: TRBJ2-1; size: .; D: TRBD1; DNA: TGTGCCAGCAGTTACGGGACAGGAGTCGGTGAGCAGTTCTTC; CDR3: CASSYGTGVGEQFF
V: TRBV19; J: TRBJ1-2; size: .; D: TRBD1; DNA: TGTGCCAGTGCCACCGACAGGGGGATTCTGGATGGCTACACCTTC; CDR3: CASATDRGILDGYTF
V: TRBV14; J: TRBJ2-6; size: .; D: TRBD1; DNA: TGTGCCAGCAGCCAAAGCACGTTTTTAGGGGGCCTTGGGGCCAACGTCCTGACTTTC; CDR3: CASSQSTFLGGLGANVLTF
V: TRBV13; J: TRBJ2-1; size: .; D: TRBD2; DNA: TGTGCCAGCAGCCGTGCTTCGGGAAGCGGGGACAATGAGCAGTTCTTC; CDR3: CASSRASGSGDNEQFF
V: TRBV4-1; J: TRBJ2-7; size: .; D: .; DNA: TGCGCCAGCAGCCTACCGGGACGTCTGCATAGCTCCTACGAGCAGTACTTC; CDR3: CASSLPGRLHSSYEQYF
V: TRBV4-2; J: TRBJ1-4; size: .; D: .; DNA: TGTGCCAGCAGCCAAGGTACTTGGACTGAAAAACTGTTTTTT; CDR3: CASSQGTWTEKLFF
V: TRBV11-3; J: TRBJ2-3; size: .; D: TRBD2; DNA: TGTGCCAGCAGCCTCGGACTAGCGGGAGGGGCAAAGTATTTT; CDR3: CASSLGLAGGAKYF
V: TRBV5-1; J: TRBJ2-5; size: .; D: .; DNA: TGCGCCAGCAGCTTGGCCGACAGACAAGAGACCCAGTACTTC; CDR3: CASSLADRQETQYF